A single sample gave rise to the 20 T cell receptor beta chains below, sequenced in a study of PD-1 blockade in classical Hodgkin lymphoma. All trial patients relapsed after autologous stem cell transplantation. Clones were sequenced by immunoSEQ multiplex PCR, and TCRdb holds only the in-frame ones, with some missing. The data contain 45,000 to 60,000 clones, around 85% of them singletons. The sample here was peripheral blood mononuclear cells (PBMCs), taken at baseline. The receptors shown here come from a human donor with classical Hodgkin lymphoma.

The gene calls are TRBV11-3 and TRBJ2-1; D might be TRBD1 or TRBD2, each matching 5 bases. V lost 7 bases, J lost 5 bases, and 12 bases lay in between. There are 13 residues in the CDR3. Germline assignment: CDR1 SGHNT and CDR2 YENEEA. The CDR3 spells CASTRDRHNEQFF. As DNA, the CDR3 is TGTGCCAGCACCCGGGACCGCCACAATGAGCAGTTCTTC.

The CDR3, as DNA: TGTGCCAGCAGCTTGCCGGGAGAGTCAGGGGTTGGGGAAAAACTGTTTTTT. Its protein is CASSLPGESGVGEKLFF. The chain uses TRBV4-2 and TRBJ1-4; maybe TRBD1 (6 bases). CDR1 is LGHNA and CDR2 is YNFKEQ in the germline V gene. There are 17 residues in the CDR3. Trimming took off 5 bases at V and 8 bases at J, with 24 bases between the two ends.

V usage is TRBV5-1 and J usage is TRBJ2-7; tentatively, D is TRBD2 (5 bases). The CDR3 totals 13 residues. V was pared by 2 bases and J by 4 bases, with 10 bases between. Germline CDR1 SGHRS, CDR2 YFSETQ. In nucleotides, the CDR3 is TGCGCCAGCAGCTTAAATCCGGGATACGAGCAGTACGTC. It encodes CASSLNPGYEQYV.

The gene calls are TRBV7-2 and TRBJ1-2; D is undetermined. The CDR3 sequence is 17 residues long. Germline CDR1 and CDR2: SGHTA and FQGNSA. Trimming shortened V by 4 bases and J by 0 bases, and 18 bases separated the two germline ends. CDR3 sequence (DNA): TGTGCCAGCAGCTCGAGGTTGGGCCACTCAGCTAACTATGGCTACACCTTC. As protein: CASSSRLGHSANYGYTF.

The chain employs TRBV7-8 and TRBJ2-5; tentative D call: TRBD1 (5 bases). Trimming cost V 2 bases and J 3 bases, with 13 bases left between them. Per the germline V gene, CDR1 is SGHVS and CDR2 is FQNEAQ. This CDR3 has 15 residues. The CDR3 DNA sequence: TGTGCCAGCAGCTTAATCCCAGGGATGGAAGAGACCCAGTACTTC. Protein product: CASSLIPGMEETQYF.

This chain joins TRBV29-1 and TRBJ2-1; the match to TRBD1 covers 7 bases. The V segment lost 4 bases and the J segment 2 bases; nucleotides outside the gene matches: 2. This CDR3 is built from 13 residues. The germline CDR1 and CDR2 sequences are SQVTM and ANQGSEA. CDR3 sequence: CSVGQGAYNEQFF. As DNA, the CDR3 is TGCAGCGTTGGCCAGGGGGCCTACAATGAGCAGTTCTTC.

J is TRBJ1-3 and V is TRBV18; D uncertain. The V gene lost 0 bases and the J gene lost 0 bases, with 6 bases spanning the gap. Looked up from germline, CDR1 is KGHSH and CDR2 is LQKENI. The CDR3 covers 15 residues. This chain's CDR3 is CASSPPSGSGNTIYF. Written as DNA, the CDR3 is TGTGCCAGCTCACCACCGAGCGGCTCTGGAAACACCATATATTTT.

This clone was observed once. The chain combines TRBV7-2 with TRBJ2-5, with D uncertain. V was trimmed by 6 bases and J by 2 bases, leaving 7 bases between them. Looked up from germline, CDR1 is SGHTA and CDR2 is FQGNSA. This CDR3 is 12 amino acids long. The CDR3 loop is CASRVRQETQYF. The CDR3 nucleotides read TGTGCCAGCAGGGTCCGGCAAGAGACCCAGTACTTC.

The count of this clone is one. The chain uses TRBV6-1 and TRBJ2-5, with 8 bases that match TRBD1. CDR3 length equals 12 residues. J was trimmed by 5 bases and V by 4 bases; bases with no gene match: 0. Germline lookup yields CDR1 MNHNS and CDR2 SASEGT. The CDR3 DNA reads TGTGCCAGCAGTGGACAGGGGGAGACCCAGTACTTC. As protein: CASSGQGETQYF.

The CDR3 DNA follows: TGCGCCAGCAGCCAAGTTACTAGCGGGTACGAGCAGTACGTC. Amino acids: CASSQVTSGYEQYV. V is TRBV4-1 and J is TRBJ2-7, with 9 bases that match TRBD2. V trimming: 1 base; J trimming: 4 bases; junction bases outside the gene matches: 2. CDR3 size: 14 residues. Germline V CDR1 and CDR2: MGHRA, YSYEKL.

The rearrangement joins TRBV10-3 to TRBJ2-1; possible D gene TRBD1, 6 bases. Deletions cut 0 bases from V and 4 bases from J, with 7 bases between. The CDR3 is 14 amino acids. Germline V gene data show CDR1 as ENHRY and CDR2 as SYGVKD. The CDR3 loop reads CAISESGQYNEQFF. The CDR3 region has the DNA TGTGCCATCAGTGAGTCCGGACAGTACAATGAGCAGTTCTTC.

V is TRBV18 and J is TRBJ2-5; D unclear. Looked up from germline, CDR1 is KGHSH and CDR2 is LQKENI. V gave up 4 bases and J gave up 2 bases, with 11 bases separating them. CDR3 size: 14 residues. Here the CDR3 reads CASSRRRFQETQYF. In DNA, the CDR3 is TGTGCCAGCTCACGTCGACGGTTTCAAGAGACCCAGTACTTC.

This chain connects TRBV30 to TRBJ2-2; tentatively, D is TRBD2 (5 bases). The germline CDR1 and CDR2 sequences are GTSNPN and SVGIG (reference sequence). V gave up 0 bases and J gave up 4 bases, with 9 bases separating them. CDR3 length: 14 amino acids. CDR3 sequence reads: CAWSVGVFTGELFF. CDR3 coding DNA: TGTGCCTGGAGTGTCGGGGTCTTCACCGGGGAGCTGTTTTTT.

This clone occurred once. V usage is TRBV7-2 and J usage is TRBJ2-1; D not resolved. The CDR3 consists of 12 residues. Trimming stripped 5 bases from V and 10 bases from J, with 12 bases between. The germline gives CDR1 SGHTA, CDR2 FQGNSA. In DNA form, the CDR3 reads TGTGCCAGCAGCCCCCCGGGCTTCGAGCAGTTCTTC. This sequence encodes CASSPPGFEQFF.

The genes are TRBV7-2 and TRBJ2-5, with 14 nucleotides matching TRBD2. The trim removed 5 bases at V and 2 bases at J, leaving 7 bases unmatched. The CDR3 contains 17 residues. Looked up from germline, CDR1 is SGHTA and CDR2 is FQGNSA. The CDR3 DNA sequence: TGTGCCAGCAGCCTAGGGACTAGCGGGAGAGAGCAAGAGACCCAGTACTTC. It yields the protein CASSLGTSGREQETQYF.

This clone was found a few times. The chain has TRBV7-9 and TRBJ2-2; D perhaps matches TRBD1 (5 bases). CDR1 SEHNR and CDR2 FQNEAQ come from the germline V gene (reference sequence). The ends were cut back, 6 bases at V and 0 bases at J, with 8 bases in the middle. The CDR3 extends over 14 amino acids. The CDR3 coding sequence is TGTGCCAGCAGAGGGGCGGCGAACACCGGGGAGCTGTTTTTT. Translated: CASRGAANTGELFF.

The chain carries TRBV29-1 and TRBJ2-2; 8 nucleotides line up with TRBD1. V shed 3 bases and J 4 bases; nucleotides not matched to a gene: 1. The CDR3 extends over 13 amino acids. Germline CDR1 and CDR2: SQVTM and ANQGSEA. CDR3 bases: TGCAGCGTTGACAGGGGGCGCACCGGGGAGCTGTTTTTT. Translating gives CSVDRGRTGELFF.

The chain is built from TRBV29-1 and TRBJ1-1; TRBD1 is a possible D gene (5 bases). CDR1 is SQVTM and CDR2 is ANQGSEA in the germline V gene. This CDR3 has 13 amino acids. V shed 1 base and J shed 4 bases, with 10 bases lying between them. CDR3 DNA: TGCAGCGTTGAAGGGGGGAGGGTCACTGAAGCTTTCTTT. This sequence encodes CSVEGGRVTEAFF.

The rearrangement joins TRBV5-4 to TRBJ2-3; TRBD2 matches at 7 bases. The CDR3 has 16 amino acids. The J segment lost 2 bases and the V segment lost 3 bases, leaving 9 bases of the junction unmatched. The germline CDR1 and CDR2 sequences are SGHNT and YYREEE (reference sequence). The CDR3 coding sequence is TGTGCCAGCAGCTCCTGGGACTACCCCTTCACAGATACGCAGTATTTT. It encodes CASSSWDYPFTDTQYF.

This chain links TRBV19 with TRBJ1-4; 8 bases map to TRBD1. This CDR3 has 16 residues. The germline V gene has CDR1 LNHDA and CDR2 SQIVND (reference sequence). The J segment lost 5 bases and the V segment lost 7 bases, leaving 12 bases of the junction unmatched. DNA of the CDR3: TGTGCCAGTAAGAAAACGAGACAGGGGAAGAATGAAAAACTGTTTTTT. Protein: CASKKTRQGKNEKLFF.